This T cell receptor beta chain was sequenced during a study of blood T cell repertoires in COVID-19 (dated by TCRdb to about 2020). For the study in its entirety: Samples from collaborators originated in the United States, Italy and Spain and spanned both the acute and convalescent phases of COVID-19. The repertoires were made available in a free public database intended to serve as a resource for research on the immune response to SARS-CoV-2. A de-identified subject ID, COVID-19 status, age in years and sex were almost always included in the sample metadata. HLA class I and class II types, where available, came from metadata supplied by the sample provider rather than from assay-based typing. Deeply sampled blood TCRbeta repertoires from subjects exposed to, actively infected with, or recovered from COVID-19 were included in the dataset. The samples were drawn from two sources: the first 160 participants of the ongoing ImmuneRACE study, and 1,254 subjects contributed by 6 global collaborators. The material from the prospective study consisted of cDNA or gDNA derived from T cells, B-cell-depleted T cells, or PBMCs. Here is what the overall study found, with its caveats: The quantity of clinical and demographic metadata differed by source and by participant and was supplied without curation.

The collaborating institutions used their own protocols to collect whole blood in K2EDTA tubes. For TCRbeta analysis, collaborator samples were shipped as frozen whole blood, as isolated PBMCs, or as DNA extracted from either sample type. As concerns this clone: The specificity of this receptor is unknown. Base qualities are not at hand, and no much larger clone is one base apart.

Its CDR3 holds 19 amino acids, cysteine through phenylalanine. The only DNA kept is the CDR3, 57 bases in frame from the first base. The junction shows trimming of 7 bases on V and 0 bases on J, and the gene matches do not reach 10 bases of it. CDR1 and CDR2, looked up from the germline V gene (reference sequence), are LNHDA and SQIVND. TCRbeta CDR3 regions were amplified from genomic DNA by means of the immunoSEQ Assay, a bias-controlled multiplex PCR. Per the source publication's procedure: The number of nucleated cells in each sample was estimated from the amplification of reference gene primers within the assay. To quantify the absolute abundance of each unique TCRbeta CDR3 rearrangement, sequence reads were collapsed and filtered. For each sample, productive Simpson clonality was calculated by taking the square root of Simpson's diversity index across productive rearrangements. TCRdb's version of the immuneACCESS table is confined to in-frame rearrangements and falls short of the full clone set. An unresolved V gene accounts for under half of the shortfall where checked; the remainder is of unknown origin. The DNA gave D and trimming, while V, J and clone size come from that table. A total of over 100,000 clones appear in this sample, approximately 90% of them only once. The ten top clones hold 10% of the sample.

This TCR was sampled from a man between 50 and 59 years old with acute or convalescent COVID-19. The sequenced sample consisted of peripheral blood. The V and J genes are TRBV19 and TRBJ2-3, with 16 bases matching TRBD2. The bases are TGTGCCAGTAACCCACGGGGACTAGCGGGAGGGATAAGCACAGATACGCAGTATTTT. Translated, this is CASNPRGLAGGISTDTQYF.